This T cell receptor beta chain derives from a study of T cells in Graves' hyperthyroidism and ophthalmopathy. Study-level background: Staff took peripheral blood when the initial diagnosis was made, before any treatment began. Whole-study findings and limits: Ophthalmopathy could be told apart from stable hyperthyroidism with a 13 V-J model.

The source material, RNA transcripts, was used to amplify TCR beta CDR3 regions. HTBI primers were used for first-round RT-PCR of the TCR CDR3. MiXCR was run by TCRdb on the multiplex PCR reads, yielding one entry per CDR3 protein. The table includes about 280,000 distinct CDR3 sequences, under 30% detected once. Germline V lookup: CDR1 SGHTA, CDR2 FQGNSA. The V end lost 5 bases, the J end lost 8 bases, and 21 bases lay between the germline ends. This CDR3 has 15 amino acids. Only a few counts were recorded for this clonotype. The target antigen is unknown. Hyperthyroidism in the patients, aged 18 to 65, was newly diagnosed and under 2 months in duration.

The rearrangement links TRBV7-2 to TRBJ1-2; D is possibly TRBD1 (5 bases). The receptor comes from a man in his forties with Graves' hyperthyroidism that later progressed to Graves' ophthalmopathy. Material for sequencing was blood. This CDR3 reads CASSPYRTDGDGYTF. The CDR3 DNA sequence: TGTGCCAGCAGCCCTTATAGGACCGATGGGGACGGCTACACCTTC.